This TCR beta chain was sequenced in a study of blood T cell repertoires in COVID-19. Study-wide background: The study drew acute and convalescent COVID-19 samples from the United States, Italy and Spain. The analysed material was cDNA or gDNA that came from T cells, B-cell-depleted T cells, or PBMCs.

Germline CDR1 reads SNHLY; CDR2 reads FYNNEI. CDR3 length: 14 amino acids. Trimming pared 5 bases from V and 4 bases from J, leaving 12 bases between. The table came from immunoSEQ multiplex PCR; TCRdb's copy has only in-frame clones and leaves some out. Seen here are a few hundred thousand clones, around 81% observed once, and the top ten hold approximately 14%. This clone was seen once. Enrolment of Seattle patients took place during active infection, and they were followed longitudinally. Specimen: peripheral blood. The chain combines TRBV2 with TRBJ1-5; no reliable D call. The sequence came from a person between 65 and 79 years old with COVID-19, enrolled during active disease. CDR3 region: CASSTSVGNQPQHF. CDR3 nucleotides: TGTGCCAGCAGTACCAGCGTCGGGAATCAGCCCCAGCATTTT.